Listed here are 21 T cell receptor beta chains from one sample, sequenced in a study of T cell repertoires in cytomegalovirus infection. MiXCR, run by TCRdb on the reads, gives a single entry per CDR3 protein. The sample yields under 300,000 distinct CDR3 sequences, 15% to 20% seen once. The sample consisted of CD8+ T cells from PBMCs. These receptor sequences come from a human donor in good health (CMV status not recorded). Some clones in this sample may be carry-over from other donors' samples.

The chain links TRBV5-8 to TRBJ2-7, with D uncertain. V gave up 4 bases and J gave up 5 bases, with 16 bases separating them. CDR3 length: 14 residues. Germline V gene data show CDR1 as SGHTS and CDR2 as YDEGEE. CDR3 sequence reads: CASSPDGVLHEQYF. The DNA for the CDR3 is TGTGCCAGCAGCCCGGATGGGGTTCTGCACGAGCAGTACTTC. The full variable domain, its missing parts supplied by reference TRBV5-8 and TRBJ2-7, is EAGVTQSPTHLIKTRGQQATLRCSPISGHTSVYWYQQALGLGLQFLLWYDEGEERNRGNFPPRFSGRQFPNYSSELNVNALELEDSALYLCASSPDGVLHEQYFGPGTRLTVT.

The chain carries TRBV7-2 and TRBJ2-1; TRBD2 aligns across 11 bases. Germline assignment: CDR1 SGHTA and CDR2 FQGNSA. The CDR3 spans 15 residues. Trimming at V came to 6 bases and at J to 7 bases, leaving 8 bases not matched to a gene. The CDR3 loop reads CASRWTSGPGNEQFF. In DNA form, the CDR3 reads TGTGCCAGCAGGTGGACTAGCGGGCCGGGGAATGAGCAGTTCTTC.

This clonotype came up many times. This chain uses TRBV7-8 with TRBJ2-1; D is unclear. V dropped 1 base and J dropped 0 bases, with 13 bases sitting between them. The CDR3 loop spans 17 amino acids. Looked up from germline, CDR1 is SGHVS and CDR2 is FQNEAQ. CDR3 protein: CASSLVEGQFSYNEQFF. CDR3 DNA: TGTGCCAGCAGCTTAGTAGAAGGGCAATTCTCCTACAATGAGCAGTTCTTC.

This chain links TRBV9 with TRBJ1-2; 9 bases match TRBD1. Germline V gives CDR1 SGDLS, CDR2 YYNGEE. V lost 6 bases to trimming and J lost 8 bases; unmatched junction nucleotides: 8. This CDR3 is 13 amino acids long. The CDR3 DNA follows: TGTGCCAGCACCCTTGGGGGACAGGGCGGCTACACCTTC. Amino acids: CASTLGGQGGYTF. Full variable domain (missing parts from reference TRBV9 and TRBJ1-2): DSGVTQTPKHLITATGQRVTLRCSPRSGDLSVYWYQQSLDQGLQFLIQYYNGEERAKGNILERFSAQQFPDLHSELNLSSLELGDSALYFCASTLGGQGGYTFGSGTRLTVV.

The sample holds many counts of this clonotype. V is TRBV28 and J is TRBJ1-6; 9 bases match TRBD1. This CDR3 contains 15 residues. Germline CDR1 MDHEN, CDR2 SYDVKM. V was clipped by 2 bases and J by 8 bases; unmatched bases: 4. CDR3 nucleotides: TGTGCCAGCAGTTTAAGTGGGACAGGGTATTCACCCCTCCACTTT. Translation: CASSLSGTGYSPLHF.

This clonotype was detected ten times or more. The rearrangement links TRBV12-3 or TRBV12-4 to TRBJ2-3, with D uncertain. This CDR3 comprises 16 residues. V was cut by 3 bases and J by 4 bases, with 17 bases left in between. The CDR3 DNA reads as TGTGCCAGCAGTTTTCGGACCGACCGGGTCGCAGATACGCAGTATTTT. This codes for CASSFRTDRVADTQYF.

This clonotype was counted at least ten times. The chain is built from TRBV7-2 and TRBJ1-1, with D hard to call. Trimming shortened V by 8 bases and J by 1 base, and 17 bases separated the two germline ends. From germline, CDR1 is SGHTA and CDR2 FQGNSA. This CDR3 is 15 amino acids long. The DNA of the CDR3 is TGTGCCAGCCTCGGAGCGGGGAGAGAGAACACTGAAGCTTTCTTT. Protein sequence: CASLGAGRENTEAFF.

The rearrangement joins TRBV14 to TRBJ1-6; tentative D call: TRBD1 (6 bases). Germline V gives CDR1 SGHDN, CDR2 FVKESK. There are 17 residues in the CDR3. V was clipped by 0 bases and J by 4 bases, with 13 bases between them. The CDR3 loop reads CASSQEPSGAYNSPLHF. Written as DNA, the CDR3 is TGTGCCAGCAGCCAAGAACCCTCGGGGGCGTATAATTCACCCCTCCACTTT.

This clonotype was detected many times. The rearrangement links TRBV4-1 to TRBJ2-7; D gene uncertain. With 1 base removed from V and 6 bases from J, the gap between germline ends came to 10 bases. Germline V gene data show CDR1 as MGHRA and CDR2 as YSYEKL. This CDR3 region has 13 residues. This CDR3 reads CASSQVVTSEQYF. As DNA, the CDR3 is TGCGCCAGCAGCCAAGTGGTGACCTCCGAGCAGTACTTC.

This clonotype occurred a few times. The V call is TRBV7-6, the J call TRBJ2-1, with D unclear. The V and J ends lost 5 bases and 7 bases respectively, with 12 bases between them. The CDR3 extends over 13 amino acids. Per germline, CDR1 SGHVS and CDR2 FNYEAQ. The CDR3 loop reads CASSPRIGNEQFF. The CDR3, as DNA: TGTGCCAGCAGCCCCAGGATCGGGAATGAGCAGTTCTTC.

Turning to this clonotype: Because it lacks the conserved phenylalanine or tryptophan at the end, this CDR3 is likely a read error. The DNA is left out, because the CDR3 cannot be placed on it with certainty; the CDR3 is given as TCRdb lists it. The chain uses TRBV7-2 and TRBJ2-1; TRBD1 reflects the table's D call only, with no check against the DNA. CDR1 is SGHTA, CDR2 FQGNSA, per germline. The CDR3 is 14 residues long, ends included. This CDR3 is CASSLGGEYNEQCV.

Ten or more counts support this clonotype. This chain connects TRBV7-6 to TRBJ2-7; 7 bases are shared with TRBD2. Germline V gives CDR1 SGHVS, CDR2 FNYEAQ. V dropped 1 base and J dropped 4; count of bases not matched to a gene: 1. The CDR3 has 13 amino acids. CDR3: CASSLVREYEQYF. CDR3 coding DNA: TGTGCCAGCAGCTTAGTGCGGGAGTACGAGCAGTACTTC.

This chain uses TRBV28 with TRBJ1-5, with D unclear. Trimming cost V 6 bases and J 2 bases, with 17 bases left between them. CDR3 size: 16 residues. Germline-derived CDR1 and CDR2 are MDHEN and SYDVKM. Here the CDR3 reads CASRQIESGGNQPQHF. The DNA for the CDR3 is TGTGCCAGCAGGCAGATAGAATCCGGGGGCAATCAGCCCCAGCATTTT.

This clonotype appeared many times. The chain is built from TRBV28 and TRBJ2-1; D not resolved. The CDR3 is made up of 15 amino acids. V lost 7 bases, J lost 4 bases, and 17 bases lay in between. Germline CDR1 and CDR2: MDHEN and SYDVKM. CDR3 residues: CASTPQVRIYNEQFF. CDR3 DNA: TGTGCCAGCACTCCGCAGGTTAGGATTTACAATGAGCAGTTCTTC.

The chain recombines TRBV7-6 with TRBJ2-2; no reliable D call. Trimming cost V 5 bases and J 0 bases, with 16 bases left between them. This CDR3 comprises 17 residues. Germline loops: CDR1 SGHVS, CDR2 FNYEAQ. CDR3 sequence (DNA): TGTGCCAGCAGCAGCCGACGGTCGGTAACGAACACCGGGGAGCTGTTTTTT. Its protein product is CASSSRRSVTNTGELFF.

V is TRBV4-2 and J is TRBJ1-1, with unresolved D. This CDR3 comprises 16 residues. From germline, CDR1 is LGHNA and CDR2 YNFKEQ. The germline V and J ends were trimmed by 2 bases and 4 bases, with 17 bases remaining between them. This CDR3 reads CASSQPPAGKGTEAFF. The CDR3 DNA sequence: TGTGCCAGCAGCCAACCCCCTGCGGGCAAGGGCACTGAAGCTTTCTTT.

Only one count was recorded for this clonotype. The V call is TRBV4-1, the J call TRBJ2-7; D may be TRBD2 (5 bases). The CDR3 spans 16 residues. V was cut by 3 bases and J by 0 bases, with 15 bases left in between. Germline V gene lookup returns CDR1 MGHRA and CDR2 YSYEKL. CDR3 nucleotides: TGCGCCAGCAGCCATGATCTAACCGGGAACTCCTACGAGCAGTACTTC. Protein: CASSHDLTGNSYEQYF.

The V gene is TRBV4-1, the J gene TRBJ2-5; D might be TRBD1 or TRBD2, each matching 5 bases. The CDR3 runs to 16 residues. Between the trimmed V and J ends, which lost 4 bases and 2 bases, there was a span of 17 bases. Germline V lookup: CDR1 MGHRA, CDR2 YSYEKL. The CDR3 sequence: CASSPRTGTLQETQYF. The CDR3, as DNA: TGCGCCAGCAGCCCGCGTACCGGGACGTTACAAGAGACCCAGTACTTC.

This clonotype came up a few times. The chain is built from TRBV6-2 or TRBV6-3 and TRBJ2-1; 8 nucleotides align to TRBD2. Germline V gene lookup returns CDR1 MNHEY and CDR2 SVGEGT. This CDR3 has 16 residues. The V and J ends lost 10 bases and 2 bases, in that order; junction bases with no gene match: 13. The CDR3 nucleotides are TGTGCCACAAACGGGGCTAGCGGGCTGACCTACAATGAGCAGTTCTTC. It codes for CATNGASGLTYNEQFF.

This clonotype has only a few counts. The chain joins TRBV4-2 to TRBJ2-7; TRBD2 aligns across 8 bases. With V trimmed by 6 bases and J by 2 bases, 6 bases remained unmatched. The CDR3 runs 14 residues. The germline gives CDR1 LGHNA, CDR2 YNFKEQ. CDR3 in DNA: TGTGCCAGCAGTCATGGCGGGGGGCCCTACGAGCAGTACTTC. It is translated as CASSHGGGPYEQYF.

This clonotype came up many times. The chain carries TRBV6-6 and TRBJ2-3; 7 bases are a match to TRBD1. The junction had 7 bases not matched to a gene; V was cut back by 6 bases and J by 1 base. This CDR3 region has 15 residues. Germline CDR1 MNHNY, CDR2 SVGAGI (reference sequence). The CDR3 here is CASSFNRGGTDTQYF. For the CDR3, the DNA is TGTGCCAGCAGCTTTAACAGGGGCGGCACAGATACGCAGTATTTT.